Listed here are 27 T cell receptor beta chains from one sample, sequenced in a study of T cells after posttransplantation cyclophosphamide. Assay used: immunoSEQ multiplex PCR; TCRdb lists only in-frame clones, some missing. The sample has around 6,000 clones, over 65% seen once; the top ten hold approximately 2.8%. Cyclophosphamide on days +3 and +4 followed busulfan-fludarabine conditioning and a marrow graft. The sample in question was CD4+ T cells sorted from blood, obtained less than 370 days after allogeneic stem cell transplant with posttransplant cyclophosphamide. The receptors shown here come from a male patient aged 50 to 59 who received an allogeneic stem cell transplant from a related donor and was CMV-positive. Some T cells may be the graft donor's.

This clone has only a few counts. The chain carries TRBV6-4 and TRBJ2-6, with D perhaps TRBD1 (6 bases). This CDR3 spans 17 amino acids. Deletions cut 8 bases from V and 0 bases from J, with 17 bases between. Germline CDR1 reads MRHNA; CDR2 reads SNTAGT. The CDR3 DNA sequence: TGTGCCAGCTGGACAGCCGCATGTTACTCTGGGGCCAACGTCCTGACTTTC. Translated, it gives CASWTAACYSGANVLTF.

The genes are TRBV11-3 and TRBJ2-1; 10 bases align to TRBD2. The V segment lost 5 bases and the J segment 7 bases; nucleotides outside the gene matches: 8. The CDR3 sequence is 15 residues long. Per germline, CDR1 SGHNT and CDR2 YENEEA. The CDR3 DNA follows: TGTGCCAGCAGCATCAGCGGGGGGGCTGGGAATGAGCAGTTCTTC. It translates to CASSISGGAGNEQFF.

The rearrangement joins TRBV5-1 to TRBJ2-7; D remains unclear. Trimming took off 3 bases at V and 7 bases at J, with 8 bases between the two ends. The CDR3 totals 11 residues. From germline, CDR1 is SGHRS and CDR2 YFSETQ. The CDR3 reads CASSSSGEQYF. The CDR3 bases are TGCGCCAGCAGCTCTTCAGGTGAGCAGTACTTC.

Concerning this clone: It is likely a read error: a sequence one base away is far more abundant. This chain joins TRBV6-5 and TRBJ2-1; 8 bases agree with TRBD2. Germline V CDR1 and CDR2: MNHEY, SVGAGI. The ends lost 6 bases at V and 12 bases at J; junction bases unmatched: 7. CDR3 length: 12 residues. Here the CDR3 DNA reads TGTGCCAGCAGGACTCATAGCGGGATGCAGTTCTTC. Translation gives CASRTHSGMQFF.

V is TRBV7-2 and J is TRBJ2-7; tentative D call: TRBD1 (5 bases). V lost 4 bases and J lost 4, with 17 bases in between. Germline CDR1 and CDR2: SGHTA and FQGNSA. CDR3 length: 15 residues. CDR3 nucleotides: TGTGCCAGCAGCTCCCAGACAGTCGTGGGTTACGAGCAGTACTTC. Protein sequence: CASSSQTVVGYEQYF.

The chain recombines TRBV19 with TRBJ1-2; perhaps TRBD1 as D (5 bases). V lost 2 bases and J lost 4, with 8 bases in between. CDR1 LNHDA and CDR2 SQIVND come from the germline V gene (reference sequence). The CDR3 is made up of 13 amino acids. CDR3 nucleotides: TGTGCCAGTAGTATAAGCGACAGCTATGGCTACACCTTC. Translation gives CASSISDSYGYTF.

This chain links TRBV7-2 with TRBJ2-7; D is possibly TRBD1 (6 bases). This CDR3 comprises 14 residues. Trimming removed 5 bases at V and 7 bases at J, with 18 bases between. Germline CDR1 SGHTA, CDR2 FQGNSA. CDR3 amino acids: CASSTQGPFREQYF. DNA of the CDR3: TGTGCCAGCAGCACACAGGGTCCTTTCAGGGAGCAGTACTTC.

This chain uses TRBV5-1 with TRBJ2-5, with D tentatively TRBD1 (8 bases). The CDR3 length is 13 residues. Germline V CDR1 and CDR2: SGHRS, YFSETQ. The V end lost 4 bases, the J end lost 5 bases, and 12 bases lay between the germline ends. CDR3 region: CASSVQGGETQYF. CDR3 bases: TGCGCCAGCAGCGTACAGGGGGGGGAGACCCAGTACTTC.

The chain carries TRBV15 and TRBJ2-7; TRBD2 aligns across 9 bases. Trimming took 0 bases from V and 4 from J; bases not matched to a gene: 4. Germline CDR1 is LNHNV and CDR2 is YYDKDF (reference sequence). This CDR3 contains 15 residues. Written as DNA, the CDR3 is TGTGCCACCAGCAGAGATGCGGGAGGGCGGTACGAGCAGTACTTC. As protein: CATSRDAGGRYEQYF.

The chain links TRBV6-1 to TRBJ1-3, with 10 nucleotides matching TRBD1. The germline gives CDR1 MNHNS, CDR2 SASEGT. The CDR3 spans 14 residues. The ends lost 6 bases at V and 5 bases at J; junction bases unmatched: 4. In DNA, the CDR3 is TGTGCCAGCAGATGGGACAGGGGTAGAAACACCATATATTTT. Encoded protein: CASRWDRGRNTIYF.

The rearrangement joins TRBV7-9 to TRBJ2-3, with D possibly matching TRBD2 (5 bases). V was shortened by 3 bases and J by 6 bases, with 16 bases between the two germline ends. The CDR3 contains 15 residues. Germline assignment: CDR1 SEHNR and CDR2 FQNEAQ (reference sequence). The CDR3 spells CASSFRGSGLDTQYF. The CDR3 DNA reads as TGTGCCAGCAGCTTTCGTGGGAGTGGGCTGGATACGCAGTATTTT. Complete variable domain (other parts from reference TRBV7-9 and TRBJ2-3): DTGVSQNPRHKITKRGQNVTFRCDPISEHNRLYWYRQTLGQGPEFLTYFQNEAQLEKSRLLSDRFSAERPKGSFSTLEIQRTEQGDSAMYLCASSFRGSGLDTQYFGPGTRLTVL.

This clone turned up a few times. The genes are TRBV7-9 and TRBJ2-7; TRBD2 might be the D (6 bases). This CDR3 has 14 residues. The ends were cut back, 1 base at V and 5 bases at J, with 12 bases in the middle. Looked up from germline, CDR1 is SEHNR and CDR2 is FQNEAQ (reference sequence). CDR3 nucleotide sequence: TGTGCCAGCAGCTTAGGTCTAGCGTCCGACGAGCAGTACTTC. It yields the protein CASSLGLASDEQYF.

This clone was observed a few times. This rearrangement joins TRBV25-1 to TRBJ1-4; 8 bases are a match to TRBD1. Per the germline V gene, CDR1 is MGHDK and CDR2 is SYGVNS. V dropped 5 bases and J dropped 2; count of bases not matched to a gene: 10. The CDR3 has 17 residues. CDR3 protein: CASSPYRGDGTNEKLFF. The DNA of the CDR3 is TGTGCCAGCAGTCCATACAGGGGGGACGGCACTAATGAAAAACTGTTTTTT. The complete variable domain, with remaining parts taken from reference TRBV25-1 and TRBJ1-4, reads EADIYQTPRYLVIGTGKKITLECSQTMGHDKMYWYQQDPGMELHLIHYSYGVNSTEKGDLSSESTVSRIRTEHFPLTLESARPSHTSQYLCASSPYRGDGTNEKLFFGSGTQLSVL.

The V gene is TRBV5-6, the J gene TRBJ2-7, with D tentatively TRBD2 (7 bases). CDR1 and CDR2 (germline): SGHDT, YYEEEE. V lost 6 bases to trimming and J lost 0 bases, with 19 bases between them. The CDR3 spans 16 residues. The CDR3 here is CASTPLGGATSYEQYF. CDR3 nucleotides: TGTGCCAGCACCCCACTAGGGGGGGCGACCTCCTACGAGCAGTACTTC.

This chain links TRBV7-2 with TRBJ2-7; no firm D call. The CDR3 sequence is 12 residues long. In germline, CDR1 is SGHTA, CDR2 FQGNSA. Trimming shortened V by 2 bases and J by 4 bases, and 6 bases separated the two germline ends. The CDR3 spells CASSLIPYEQYF. CDR3 bases: TGTGCCAGCAGCTTAATCCCATACGAGCAGTACTTC.

V gene TRBV6-5 combines with J gene TRBJ2-5, with D tentatively TRBD1 (5 bases). CDR3 length: 14 residues. The germline V and J ends were trimmed by 2 bases and 2 bases, with 9 bases remaining between them. The germline CDR1 and CDR2 sequences are MNHEY and SVGAGI. As DNA, the CDR3 is TGTGCCAGCAGTTACGGTGGGGCTCAAGAGACCCAGTACTTC. Protein: CASSYGGAQETQYF.

This rearrangement joins TRBV25-1 to TRBJ1-1; D perhaps matches TRBD1 (6 bases). The CDR3 is 12 amino acids. V was shortened by 3 bases and J by 7 bases, with 9 bases between the two germline ends. Germline CDR1 is MGHDK and CDR2 is SYGVNS. The CDR3 bases are TGTGCCAGCAGTGATCAGGGGAATGAAGCTTTCTTT. This codes for CASSDQGNEAFF.

This chain uses TRBV27 with TRBJ1-1; D perhaps matches TRBD1 (5 bases). This CDR3 is 13 amino acids long. Trimming shortened V by 3 bases and J by 5 bases, and 10 bases separated the two germline ends. Per germline, CDR1 MNHEY and CDR2 SMNVEV (reference sequence). The CDR3 DNA reads TGTGCCAGCAGTTTTTTAGGGGAAACTGAAGCTTTCTTT. It yields the protein CASSFLGETEAFF.

This clone was picked up one time. The chain joins TRBV14 to TRBJ2-7, with D unresolved. The CDR3 sequence is 14 residues long. Per germline, CDR1 SGHDN and CDR2 FVKESK. The germline V and J ends were trimmed by 0 bases and 4 bases, with 10 bases remaining between them. The CDR3 bases are TGTGCCAGCAGCCAAGATCTACTTCTTTACGAGCAGTACTTC. Protein sequence: CASSQDLLLYEQYF.

In its sample, this clone was seen a few times. Compared with germline, one end of the junction differs, possibly owing to a read error. The J gene is TRBJ1-2, the V gene TRBV20-1; 7 bases line up with TRBD1. Germline V lookup: CDR1 DFQATT, CDR2 SNEGSKA (reference sequence). This CDR3 region has 10 residues. CDR3 coding DNA: TGCAGTGCTCTCCGACAGGGCCAACGCTTC. Translation: CSALRQGQRF.

The rearrangement joins TRBV30 to TRBJ2-7; tentatively, D is TRBD2 (6 bases). The CDR3 extends over 14 amino acids. Germline loops: CDR1 GTSNPN, CDR2 SVGIG (reference sequence). V gave up 3 bases and J gave up 2 bases, with 14 bases separating them. CDR3 in amino acids: CAWRSAGGTYEQYF. The CDR3 DNA follows: TGTGCCTGGAGGTCAGCGGGTGGAACCTACGAGCAGTACTTC.

The chain has TRBV7-6 and TRBJ2-1, with a tentative D call TRBD1 (6 bases). Germline CDR1 SGHVS, CDR2 FNYEAQ. Trimming shortened V by 0 bases and J by 6 bases, and 18 bases separated the two germline ends. The CDR3 length is 17 residues. The CDR3 loop reads CASSLAGMRGKGNEQFF. Written as DNA, the CDR3 is TGTGCCAGCAGCTTAGCAGGGATGAGGGGGAAGGGCAATGAGCAGTTCTTC. The full variable domain, with the rest looked up from reference TRBV7-6 and TRBJ2-1, is GAGVSQSPRYKVTKRGQDVALRCDPISGHVSLYWYRQALGQGPEFLTYFNYEAQQDKSGLPNDRFSAERPEGSISTLTIQRTEQRDSAMYRCASSLAGMRGKGNEQFFGPGTRLTVL.

The gene calls are TRBV5-1 and TRBJ1-1; 10 nucleotides line up with TRBD1. The CDR3 covers 15 residues. Germline V CDR1 and CDR2: SGHRS, YFSETQ. Germline trimming cut 2 bases from V and 1 base from J; bases unmatched to any gene: 2. CDR3 nucleotide sequence: TGCGCCAGCAGCTTCCGGACAGGGGGGAACACTGAAGCTTTCTTT. Translated: CASSFRTGGNTEAFF.

The chain carries TRBV6-5 and TRBJ1-2; no definite D call. The germline gives CDR1 MNHEY, CDR2 SVGAGI. This CDR3 comprises 11 residues. The V and J ends lost 9 bases and 8 bases respectively, with 13 bases between them. The CDR3 DNA reads TGTGCCAGTCTCTCTGTAGTCGGCTACACCTTC. Its protein product is CASLSVVGYTF.

The chain uses TRBV6-5 and TRBJ2-7, with 7 bases aligning to TRBD1. This CDR3 comprises 13 residues. V gave up 6 bases and J gave up 0 bases; unmatched junction bases: 2. The germline CDR1 and CDR2 sequences are MNHEY and SVGAGI. CDR3 amino acids: CASRRTGSYEQYF. The CDR3 DNA is TGTGCCAGCAGAAGGACAGGCTCCTACGAGCAGTACTTC.

This chain links TRBV5-1 with TRBJ1-1; 7 bases match TRBD1. This CDR3 is 15 amino acids long. Trimming took 4 bases from V and 1 from J; bases not matched to a gene: 7. CDR1 is SGHRS and CDR2 is YFSETQ in the germline V gene. CDR3 in DNA: TGCGCCAGCAGCACCCGACAGGGTTCGAACACTGAAGCTTTCTTT. Protein: CASSTRQGSNTEAFF.

This clone was seen only a few times. V usage is TRBV5-1 and J usage is TRBJ2-3, with 9 bases identical to TRBD2. Trimming took 3 bases from V and 4 from J; bases not matched to a gene: 9. This CDR3 is built from 16 residues. Germline values: CDR1 SGHRS, CDR2 YFSETQ. CDR3 nucleotide sequence: TGCGCCAGCAGCTATGCCGGGACTAGCCTAGCAGATACGCAGTATTTT. Translated: CASSYAGTSLADTQYF.